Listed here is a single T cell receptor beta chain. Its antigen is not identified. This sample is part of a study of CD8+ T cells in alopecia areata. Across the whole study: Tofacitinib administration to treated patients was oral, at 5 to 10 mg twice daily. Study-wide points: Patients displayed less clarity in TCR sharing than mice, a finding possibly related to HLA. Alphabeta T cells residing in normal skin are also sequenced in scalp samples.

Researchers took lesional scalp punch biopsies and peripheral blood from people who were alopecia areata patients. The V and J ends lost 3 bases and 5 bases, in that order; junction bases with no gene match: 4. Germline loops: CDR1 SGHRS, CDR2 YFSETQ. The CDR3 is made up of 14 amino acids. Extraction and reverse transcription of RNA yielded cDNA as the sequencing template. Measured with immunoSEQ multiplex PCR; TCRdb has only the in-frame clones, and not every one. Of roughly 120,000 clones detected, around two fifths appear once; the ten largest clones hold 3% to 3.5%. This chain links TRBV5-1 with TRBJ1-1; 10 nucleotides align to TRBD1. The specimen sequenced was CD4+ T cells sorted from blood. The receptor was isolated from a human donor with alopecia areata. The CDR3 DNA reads TGCGCCAGCAGCTCGGACAGGGGGTATACTGAAGCTTTCTTT. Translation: CASSSDRGYTEAFF.